This is a list of T cell receptor beta chains from one sample in a study of vaccination and CD4 T cells after COVID-19. Their antigen targets remain unknown. TCRdb re-derived calls from the PCR reads in MiXCR, one entry per CDR3 protein. Here the sample spans approximately 10,000 distinct CDR3 sequences, less than 65% being singletons. Sequencing used CD4+ T cells from blood, cultured in vitro. The origin of the receptors is a human donor who had recovered from COVID-19. Both conserved end residues are part of each CDR3. D genes are given only for firm matches. For some rows the clone size is stated as once, few or many, or as a class when expanded; others skip it.

clone_size: -; v_call: TRBV6-1; j_call: TRBJ2-2; d_call: TRBD2; cdr3_aa: CASRAGLAGVTGELFF; cdr3_nt: TGTGCCAGCAGGGCAGGACTAGCGGGGGTCACCGGGGAGCTGTTTTTT
clone_size: few; v_call: TRBV6-5; j_call: TRBJ2-2; d_call: -; cdr3_aa: CASSYRELVGELFF; cdr3_nt: TGTGCCAGCAGTTACCGGGAGTTAGTCGGGGAGCTGTTTTTT
clone_size: few; v_call: TRBV20-1; j_call: TRBJ1-6; d_call: -; cdr3_aa: CSAPLGREGPISPLHF; cdr3_nt: TGCAGTGCCCCACTGGGCAGGGAGGGGCCCATCTCACCCCTCCACTTT
clone_size: -; v_call: TRBV4-2; j_call: TRBJ2-1; d_call: -; cdr3_aa: CASSQDGRALFF; cdr3_nt: TGTGCCAGCAGCCAAGATGGAAGGGCTTTGTTCTTC
clone_size: -; v_call: TRBV12-3/TRBV12-4; j_call: TRBJ2-1; d_call: TRBD1; cdr3_aa: CASSSGQGKFF; cdr3_nt: TGTGCCAGCAGTTCGGGACAGGGGAAATTCTTC
clone_size: few; v_call: TRBV6-2/TRBV6-3; j_call: TRBJ1-2; d_call: TRBD1; cdr3_aa: CASSYQDRGYYGYTF; cdr3_nt: TGTGCCAGCAGTTACCAGGACAGGGGGTACTATGGCTACACCTTC
clone_size: -; v_call: TRBV7-9; j_call: TRBJ2-2; d_call: TRBD2; cdr3_aa: CASSLGLAGTGELFF; cdr3_nt: TGTGCCAGCAGCTTGGGACTAGCGGGCACCGGGGAGCTGTTTTTT
clone_size: -; v_call: TRBV27; j_call: TRBJ1-1; d_call: TRBD1; cdr3_aa: CASSSRTGEWTEAFF; cdr3_nt: TGTGCCAGCAGTTCAAGGACAGGGGAGTGGACTGAAGCTTTCTTT
clone_size: -; v_call: TRBV7-2; j_call: TRBJ1-1; d_call: -; cdr3_aa: CASSSVRDTEAFF; cdr3_nt: TGTGCCAGCAGCTCAGTTAGGGACACTGAAGCTTTCTTT
clone_size: -; v_call: TRBV6-1; j_call: TRBJ1-2; d_call: TRBD1; cdr3_aa: CASSGDSRVRGYTF; cdr3_nt: TGTGCCAGCAGTGGGGACAGCAGGGTTCGGGGCTACACCTTC
clone_size: once; v_call: TRBV2; j_call: TRBJ1-6; d_call: -; cdr3_aa: CASSALEGRNSPLHF; cdr3_nt: TGTGCCAGCAGTGCCCTCGAGGGGCGTAATTCACCCCTCCACTTT
clone_size: -; v_call: TRBV6-1; j_call: TRBJ1-6; d_call: TRBD1; cdr3_aa: CASGAGTGNNSPLHF; cdr3_nt: TGTGCCAGCGGCGCCGGGACAGGGAACAATTCACCCCTCCACTTT
clone_size: -; v_call: TRBV4-1; j_call: TRBJ1-6; d_call: -; cdr3_aa: CASSQDGGSPLHF; cdr3_nt: TGCGCCAGCAGCCAAGATGGCGGGTCACCCCTCCACTTT
clone_size: -; v_call: TRBV5-6; j_call: TRBJ1-1; d_call: TRBD1; cdr3_aa: CASSLLGQGITEAFF; cdr3_nt: TGTGCCAGCAGCTTGTTAGGACAGGGGATTACTGAAGCTTTCTTT
clone_size: -; v_call: TRBV5-1; j_call: TRBJ2-5; d_call: -; cdr3_aa: CASSFLSVQETQYF; cdr3_nt: TGCGCCAGCAGCTTTCTTAGTGTACAAGAGACCCAGTACTTC
clone_size: few; v_call: TRBV7-9; j_call: TRBJ1-2; d_call: -; cdr3_aa: CASSLDGRHNYGYTF; cdr3_nt: TGTGCCAGCAGCTTAGATGGCAGGCATAACTATGGCTACACCTTC
clone_size: -; v_call: TRBV5-1; j_call: TRBJ2-7; d_call: -; cdr3_aa: CASSFGGQSYEQYF; cdr3_nt: TGCGCCAGCAGCTTTGGGGGGCAGTCATACGAGCAGTACTTC
clone_size: -; v_call: TRBV11-2; j_call: TRBJ2-5; d_call: TRBD2; cdr3_aa: CASSSGLAGFQETQYF; cdr3_nt: TGTGCCAGCAGCTCAGGACTAGCGGGTTTCCAAGAGACCCAGTACTTC
clone_size: -; v_call: TRBV7-8; j_call: TRBJ1-4; d_call: -; cdr3_aa: CASSLGRFNEKLFF; cdr3_nt: TGTGCCAGCAGCCTGGGAAGGTTTAATGAAAAACTGTTTTTT
clone_size: -; v_call: TRBV19; j_call: TRBJ2-3; d_call: TRBD2; cdr3_aa: CAARGISGTSGVRGGTQYF; cdr3_nt: TGTGCCGCAAGAGGGATCTCCGGGACTAGCGGTGTGCGGGGGGGAACGCAGTATTTT
clone_size: large; v_call: TRBV6-2/TRBV6-3; j_call: TRBJ1-5; d_call: TRBD1; cdr3_aa: CASRPGQGEPQHF; cdr3_nt: TGTGCCAGCAGACCCGGACAGGGGGAGCCCCAGCATTTT
clone_size: -; v_call: TRBV20-1; j_call: TRBJ2-3; d_call: -; cdr3_aa: CSVPKEGAGDTQYF; cdr3_nt: TGCAGTGTGCCGAAGGAGGGGGCGGGCGATACGCAGTATTTT
clone_size: -; v_call: TRBV20-1; j_call: TRBJ1-1; d_call: -; cdr3_aa: CSADTETEAFF; cdr3_nt: TGCAGTGCGGATACGGAAACTGAAGCTTTCTTT
clone_size: once; v_call: TRBV24-1; j_call: TRBJ1-1; d_call: -; cdr3_aa: CATSEDHHTEAFF; cdr3_nt: TGTGCCACCAGCGAGGACCACCACACTGAAGCTTTCTTT
clone_size: few; v_call: TRBV19; j_call: TRBJ1-1; d_call: -; cdr3_aa: CASRGANTEAFF; cdr3_nt: TGTGCCAGTAGGGGGGCCAATACTGAAGCTTTCTTT
clone_size: few; v_call: TRBV15; j_call: TRBJ1-1; d_call: -; cdr3_aa: CATRSRSMNTEAFF; cdr3_nt: TGTGCCACCAGATCCAGGAGTATGAACACTGAAGCTTTCTTT
clone_size: -; v_call: TRBV7-9; j_call: TRBJ2-3; d_call: TRBD2; cdr3_aa: CASSDGWASGGDTQYF; cdr3_nt: TGTGCCAGCAGCGATGGGTGGGCTAGCGGGGGAGATACGCAGTATTTT
clone_size: -; v_call: TRBV20-1; j_call: TRBJ1-1; d_call: -; cdr3_aa: CSARDRKAGNTEAFF; cdr3_nt: TGCAGTGCTAGAGACCGCAAAGCTGGGAACACTGAAGCTTTCTTT
clone_size: -; v_call: TRBV12-3/TRBV12-4; j_call: TRBJ1-4; d_call: -; cdr3_aa: CASSLIGKGGEKLFF; cdr3_nt: TGTGCCAGCAGTTTAATAGGGAAAGGTGGTGAAAAACTGTTTTTT
clone_size: -; v_call: TRBV3-1; j_call: TRBJ2-3; d_call: TRBD2; cdr3_aa: CASSQWGGTDTQYF; cdr3_nt: TGTGCCAGCAGCCAGTGGGGGGGTACAGATACGCAGTATTTT
clone_size: once; v_call: TRBV6-1; j_call: TRBJ2-7; d_call: -; cdr3_aa: CASSPTPYEQYF; cdr3_nt: TGTGCCAGCAGCCCGACTCCATACGAGCAGTACTTC
clone_size: -; v_call: TRBV12-3/TRBV12-4; j_call: TRBJ1-1; d_call: -; cdr3_aa: CASSFSLSHTEAFF; cdr3_nt: TGTGCCAGCAGTTTCAGTCTGAGCCACACTGAAGCTTTCTTT
clone_size: -; v_call: TRBV2; j_call: TRBJ2-3; d_call: TRBD2; cdr3_aa: CASNNLLLAGPLIRTDTQYF; cdr3_nt: TGTGCCAGCAACAACCTGCTACTAGCGGGGCCCCTCATTCGCACAGATACGCAGTATTTT
clone_size: -; v_call: TRBV7-9; j_call: TRBJ2-5; d_call: TRBD2; cdr3_aa: CASSIRGGKETQYF; cdr3_nt: TGTGCCAGCAGCATACGGGGGGGAAAAGAGACCCAGTACTTC
clone_size: few; v_call: TRBV7-9; j_call: TRBJ1-1; d_call: -; cdr3_aa: CASSFTGNTEAFF; cdr3_nt: TGTGCCAGCAGCTTCACGGGCAACACTGAAGCTTTCTTT
clone_size: -; v_call: TRBV2; j_call: TRBJ2-5; d_call: -; cdr3_aa: CASRLEGTQYF; cdr3_nt: TGTGCCAGCAGGTTAGAGGGGACCCAGTACTTC
clone_size: -; v_call: TRBV20-1; j_call: TRBJ1-2; d_call: -; cdr3_aa: CSAQTAPNYGYTF; cdr3_nt: TGCAGTGCTCAGACGGCCCCTAACTATGGCTACACCTTC
clone_size: once; v_call: TRBV12-3/TRBV12-4; j_call: TRBJ1-1; d_call: -; cdr3_aa: CASSPGREAFF; cdr3_nt: TGTGCCAGCAGTCCTGGACGTGAAGCTTTCTTT
clone_size: -; v_call: TRBV24-1; j_call: TRBJ2-3; d_call: TRBD1; cdr3_aa: CATSETGVGDTQYF; cdr3_nt: TGTGCCACCAGTGAGACAGGGGTTGGAGATACGCAGTATTTT
clone_size: -; v_call: TRBV19; j_call: TRBJ1-3; d_call: TRBD1; cdr3_aa: CASSRKGQSSGNTIYF; cdr3_nt: TGTGCCAGTAGTAGAAAGGGACAGTCCTCTGGAAACACCATATATTTT
clone_size: -; v_call: TRBV7-9; j_call: TRBJ1-2; d_call: TRBD1; cdr3_aa: CASSLAGDRGGGGYTF; cdr3_nt: TGTGCCAGCAGCTTAGCGGGGGACAGGGGGGGCGGCGGCTACACCTTC
clone_size: -; v_call: TRBV6-2/TRBV6-3; j_call: TRBJ2-7; d_call: -; cdr3_aa: CASSPAKGEQYF; cdr3_nt: TGTGCCAGCAGTCCCGCGAAGGGCGAGCAGTACTTC
clone_size: -; v_call: TRBV29-1; j_call: TRBJ2-4; d_call: TRBD2; cdr3_aa: CSVEGFFAGENIQYF; cdr3_nt: TGCAGCGTTGAAGGCTTTTTCGCGGGGGAAAACATTCAGTACTTC
clone_size: -; v_call: TRBV20-1; j_call: TRBJ2-1; d_call: TRBD2; cdr3_aa: CSANSGRVYNEQFF; cdr3_nt: TGCAGTGCCAACAGCGGGAGGGTCTACAATGAGCAGTTCTTC
clone_size: -; v_call: TRBV9; j_call: TRBJ2-5; d_call: TRBD2; cdr3_aa: CASSVGASGSAFETQYF; cdr3_nt: TGTGCCAGCAGCGTAGGGGCCAGCGGGAGCGCCTTCGAGACCCAGTACTTC
clone_size: few; v_call: TRBV11-2; j_call: TRBJ1-1; d_call: -; cdr3_aa: CASRSQYRAGTEAFF; cdr3_nt: TGTGCCAGCAGATCACAATACAGGGCTGGCACTGAAGCTTTCTTT
clone_size: -; v_call: TRBV20-1; j_call: TRBJ2-1; d_call: -; cdr3_aa: CSARDPRANEQFF; cdr3_nt: TGCAGTGCTAGAGACCCGAGAGCCAATGAGCAGTTCTTC
clone_size: -; v_call: TRBV27; j_call: TRBJ1-5; d_call: -; cdr3_aa: CASSGAVNQPQHF; cdr3_nt: TGTGCCAGCTCAGGGGCGGTCAATCAGCCCCAGCATTTT
clone_size: -; v_call: TRBV20-1; j_call: TRBJ2-2; d_call: TRBD1; cdr3_aa: CSARDPGGAGGELFF; cdr3_nt: TGCAGTGCTAGAGATCCAGGGGGCGCCGGCGGGGAGCTGTTTTTT
clone_size: -; v_call: TRBV7-9; j_call: TRBJ2-7; d_call: -; cdr3_aa: CASSPERGEQYF; cdr3_nt: TGTGCCAGCAGCCCCGAACGGGGCGAGCAGTACTTC
clone_size: few; v_call: TRBV6-5; j_call: TRBJ1-2; d_call: TRBD1; cdr3_aa: CASSYRDRPYGYTF; cdr3_nt: TGTGCCAGCAGTTACCGGGACAGGCCTTATGGCTACACCTTC
clone_size: -; v_call: TRBV7-2; j_call: TRBJ1-2; d_call: TRBD1; cdr3_aa: CASSLSRTGVYGYTF; cdr3_nt: TGTGCCAGCAGCTTAAGTCGGACAGGAGTCTATGGCTACACCTTC
clone_size: -; v_call: TRBV15; j_call: TRBJ1-2; d_call: TRBD1; cdr3_aa: CATSSGGQVYGYTF; cdr3_nt: TGTGCCACCAGCAGCGGTGGACAGGTCTATGGCTACACCTTC
clone_size: -; v_call: TRBV11-2; j_call: TRBJ2-5; d_call: TRBD2; cdr3_aa: CASSARDRGGILRETQYF; cdr3_nt: TGTGCCAGCAGCGCCAGGGACCGGGGGGGGATCCTGAGGGAGACCCAGTACTTC
clone_size: few; v_call: TRBV2; j_call: TRBJ2-5; d_call: TRBD2; cdr3_aa: CASTGGAVGETQYF; cdr3_nt: TGTGCCAGCACGGGAGGAGCGGTCGGGGAGACCCAGTACTTC
clone_size: -; v_call: TRBV30; j_call: TRBJ1-2; d_call: -; cdr3_aa: CAWSVARGGYTF; cdr3_nt: TGTGCCTGGAGTGTTGCCCGGGGCGGCTACACCTTC
clone_size: -; v_call: TRBV2; j_call: TRBJ2-4; d_call: -; cdr3_aa: CASKAEAKNIQYF; cdr3_nt: TGTGCCAGCAAAGCAGAAGCCAAAAACATTCAGTACTTC
clone_size: few; v_call: TRBV27; j_call: TRBJ2-7; d_call: TRBD1; cdr3_aa: CASSLIQDRGGYEQYF; cdr3_nt: TGTGCCAGCAGTCTAATTCAGGACAGGGGCGGATACGAGCAGTACTTC
clone_size: few; v_call: TRBV12-3/TRBV12-4; j_call: TRBJ1-2; d_call: -; cdr3_aa: CASSLLGGGYTF; cdr3_nt: TGTGCCAGCAGTTTGTTAGGAGGTGGCTACACCTTC
clone_size: -; v_call: TRBV5-8; j_call: TRBJ1-1; d_call: -; cdr3_aa: CASSLFSEAFF; cdr3_nt: TGTGCCAGCAGCTTGTTTTCTGAAGCTTTCTTT